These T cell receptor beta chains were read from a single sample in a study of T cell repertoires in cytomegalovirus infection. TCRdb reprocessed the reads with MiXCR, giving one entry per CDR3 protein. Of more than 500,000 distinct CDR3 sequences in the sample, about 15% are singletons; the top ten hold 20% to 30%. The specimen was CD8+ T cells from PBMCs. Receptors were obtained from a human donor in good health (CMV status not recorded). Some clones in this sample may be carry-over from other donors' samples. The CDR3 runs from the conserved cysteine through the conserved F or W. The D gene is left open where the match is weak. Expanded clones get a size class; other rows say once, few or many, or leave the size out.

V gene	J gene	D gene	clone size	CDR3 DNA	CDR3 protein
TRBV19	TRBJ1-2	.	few	TGTGCCAGTAGTTTGGAGGGGAGCTACACCTTC	CASSLEGSYTF
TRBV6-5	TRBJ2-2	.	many	TGTGCCAGCGGAAAAAACACCGGGGAGCTGTTTTTT	CASGKNTGELFF
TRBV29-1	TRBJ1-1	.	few	TGCAGCGTATTTGGGACCCTGAACACTGAAGCTTTCTTT	CSVFGTLNTEAFF
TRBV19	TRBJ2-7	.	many	TGTGCCAGTACCCGACGGGACGGGCGCGAGCAGTACTTC	CASTRRDGREQYF
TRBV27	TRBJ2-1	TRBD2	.	TGTGCCAGCAGTCCTATACTAGGAGGATGGGGGGGCAATGAGCAGTTCTTC	CASSPILGGWGGNEQFF
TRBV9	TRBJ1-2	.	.	TGTGCCAGCAGCAAGGGAGTATATGGCTACACCTTC	CASSKGVYGYTF
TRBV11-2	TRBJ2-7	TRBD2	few	TGTGCCAGCAGCCCAGAGGGGACTAGCGGGGGGACATACGAGCAGTACTTC	CASSPEGTSGGTYEQYF
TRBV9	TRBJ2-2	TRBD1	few	TGTGCCAGCAGCGCACGACAGGGAACGAGCACCGGGGAGCTGTTTTTT	CASSARQGTSTGELFF
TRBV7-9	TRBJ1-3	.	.	TGTGCCAGTCTTGGACTGAACTCTGGAAACACCATATATTTT	CASLGLNSGNTIYF
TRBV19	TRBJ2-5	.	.	TGTGCCAGTAGTATAGGGAGGGGCCTAGAGACCCAGTACTTC	CASSIGRGLETQYF
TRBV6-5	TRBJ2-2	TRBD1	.	TGTGCCAGCAGTTACTCTCAGGGGGTCGGGGAGCTGTTTTTT	CASSYSQGVGELFF
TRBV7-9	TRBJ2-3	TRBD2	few	TGTGCCAGCAGTTTTATAGGCCGTAGCGGGAGAACAGATACGCAGTATTTT	CASSFIGRSGRTDTQYF
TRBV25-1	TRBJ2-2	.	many	TGTGCCAGCAGTAGCCCAAACCTGGGCGCCGGGGAGCTGTTTTTT	CASSSPNLGAGELFF
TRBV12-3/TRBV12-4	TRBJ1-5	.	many	TGTGCCAGCAGTTTACAAGGGAGCCATCAGCCCCAGCATTTT	CASSLQGSHQPQHF
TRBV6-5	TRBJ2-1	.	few	TGTGCCAGCAGTTACTCGACTAGTCAGTTCTTC	CASSYSTSQFF
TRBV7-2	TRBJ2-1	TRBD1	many	TGTGCCAGCAGCTTCGGGACAGGGGCAAATGAGCAGTTCTTC	CASSFGTGANEQFF
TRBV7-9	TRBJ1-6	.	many	TGTGCCAGCAGCCGGACTGACTATAATTCACCCCTCCACTTT	CASSRTDYNSPLHF